These T cell receptor beta chains were read from a single sample in a study of radiotherapy plus CTLA-4 blockade in lung cancer. The data were produced by immunoSEQ multiplex PCR, yet TCRdb's version contains in-frame clones alone and is incomplete. The sample lists under 100,000 clones, approximately 82% seen once, with about 14% in the top ten. Sequencing used peripheral blood, obtained from a patient treated with radiotherapy plus ipilimumab. These receptor sequences come from a human donor with non-small cell lung cancer that progressed on radiotherapy plus ipilimumab. Each CDR3 is given with its conserved first and last residue. The D gene is left open where the match is weak. The size of a clone is reported for some rows only, either as once, few or many, or as a class for expanded clones.

size	J	D	V	DNA	CDR3
once	TRBJ2-3	NA	TRBV5-1	TGCGCCACCACCGATTCGGATACGCAGTATTTT	CATTDSDTQYF
NA	TRBJ1-2	NA	TRBV4-3	TGCGCCAGCAGCCAAGATGTGCTATCTGGAGGTGGCTACACCTTC	CASSQDVLSGGGYTF
NA	TRBJ1-6	TRBD1	TRBV6-5	TGTGCCACCGAATTGACAGGGTTTTCACCCCTCCACTTT	CATELTGFSPLHF
NA	TRBJ1-2	NA	TRBV9	TGTGCCAGCAGCGGTTATAGTGGGTATGGCTACACCTTC	CASSGYSGYGYTF
NA	TRBJ1-4	NA	TRBV2	TGTGCCAGCATCGGTAGGGCCCTAAGGGGTGAAAAACTGTTTTTT	CASIGRALRGEKLFF
NA	TRBJ2-2	TRBD1	TRBV29-1	TGCAGCGTCGGGAGACAGGGGTTTACGAACACCGGGGAGCTGTTTTTT	CSVGRQGFTNTGELFF
NA	TRBJ1-2	NA	TRBV5-1	TGCGCCAGCAGCCCGACAGGATGGGGGCACTATGGCTACACCTTC	CASSPTGWGHYGYTF
NA	TRBJ1-1	NA	TRBV28	TGTGCCAGCAGTTTAACTCTCGACAGTCGCCGGAACACTGAAGCTTTCTTT	CASSLTLDSRRNTEAFF
NA	TRBJ2-5	NA	TRBV5-1	TGCGCCAGCAGCTTGACCCCTGACCCCTACCAAGAGACCCAGTACTTC	CASSLTPDPYQETQYF
NA	TRBJ2-2	TRBD2	TRBV9	TGTGCCAGCAGCGCCGGGACTAGCGGGGGGCGCACCGGGGAGCTGTTTTTT	CASSAGTSGGRTGELFF
NA	TRBJ1-2	NA	TRBV4-3	TGCGCCAGCAGCAACCCCGGGTGGCAGGTTAGCGGCTACACCTTC	CASSNPGWQVSGYTF
NA	TRBJ1-5	NA	TRBV7-6	TGTGCCAGCAGCCTAGGGGGTATGGGCAATCAGCCCCAGCATTTT	CASSLGGMGNQPQHF
NA	TRBJ1-1	NA	TRBV14	TGTGCCAGCCTGCGCGGCACTGAAGCTTTCTTT	CASLRGTEAFF
NA	TRBJ1-1	NA	TRBV4-3	TGCGCCAGCAGCCCGACCGGCCTAGGGGGGGGGTGGACCACTGAAGCTTTCTTT	CASSPTGLGGGWTTEAFF
NA	TRBJ1-6	NA	TRBV5-6	TGTGCCAGCAGCCGAGGGACTCCAAATTCACCCCTCCACTTT	CASSRGTPNSPLHF
NA	TRBJ2-5	NA	TRBV5-6	TGTGCCAGCAGCTCAGGGTGGGAGACCCAGTACTTC	CASSSGWETQYF
few	TRBJ2-7	NA	TRBV2	TGTGCCAGCAGTCCCCAGGATGGCGGCTACGAGCAGTACTTC	CASSPQDGGYEQYF
NA	TRBJ2-7	TRBD2	TRBV7-2	TGTGCCAGCAGCTTACTAAAAGGACTAGCGGGGAACGAGCAGTACTTC	CASSLLKGLAGNEQYF
once	TRBJ2-7	TRBD2	TRBV29-1	TGCAGCGTTCTGCTAGCGGCAACCTACGAGCAGTACTTC	CSVLLAATYEQYF